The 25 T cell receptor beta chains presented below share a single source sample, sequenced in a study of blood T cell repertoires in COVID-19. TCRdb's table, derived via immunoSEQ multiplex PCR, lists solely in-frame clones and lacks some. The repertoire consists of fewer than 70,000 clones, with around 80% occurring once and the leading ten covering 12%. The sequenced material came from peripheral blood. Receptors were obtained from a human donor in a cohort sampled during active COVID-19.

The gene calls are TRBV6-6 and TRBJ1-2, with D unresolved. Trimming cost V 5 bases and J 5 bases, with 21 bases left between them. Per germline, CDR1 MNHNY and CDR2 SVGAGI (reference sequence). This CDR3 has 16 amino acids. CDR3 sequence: CASSVVRTALAYGYTF. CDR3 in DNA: TGTGCCAGCAGTGTGGTCCGCACCGCCCTAGCTTATGGCTACACCTTC.

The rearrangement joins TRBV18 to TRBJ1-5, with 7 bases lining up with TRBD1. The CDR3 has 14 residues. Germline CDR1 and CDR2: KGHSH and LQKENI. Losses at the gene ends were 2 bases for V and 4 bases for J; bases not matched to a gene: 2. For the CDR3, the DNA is TGTGCCAGCTCACCAGGGACAGCGAATCAGCCCCAGCATTTT. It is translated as CASSPGTANQPQHF.

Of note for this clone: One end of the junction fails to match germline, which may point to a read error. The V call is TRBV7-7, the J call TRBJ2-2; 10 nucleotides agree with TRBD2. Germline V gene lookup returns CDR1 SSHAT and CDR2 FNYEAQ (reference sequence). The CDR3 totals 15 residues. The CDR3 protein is CASSLTSGDAGELFF. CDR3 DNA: TGTGCTAGCAGCCTTACTAGCGGGGACGCCGGGGAGCTGTTTTTT.

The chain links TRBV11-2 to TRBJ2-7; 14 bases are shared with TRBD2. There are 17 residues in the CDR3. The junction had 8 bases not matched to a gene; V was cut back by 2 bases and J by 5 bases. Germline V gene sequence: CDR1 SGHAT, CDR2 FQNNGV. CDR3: CASSLQRLAGGIDEQYF. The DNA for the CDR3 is TGTGCCAGCAGCTTACAGCGACTAGCGGGAGGGATAGACGAGCAGTACTTC.

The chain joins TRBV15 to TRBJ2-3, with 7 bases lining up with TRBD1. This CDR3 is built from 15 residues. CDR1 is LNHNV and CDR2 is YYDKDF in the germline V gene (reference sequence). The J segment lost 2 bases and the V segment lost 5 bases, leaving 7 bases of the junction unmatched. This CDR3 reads CATSEHRGTTDTQYF. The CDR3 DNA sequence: TGTGCCACCAGCGAACACAGGGGAACCACAGATACGCAGTATTTT.

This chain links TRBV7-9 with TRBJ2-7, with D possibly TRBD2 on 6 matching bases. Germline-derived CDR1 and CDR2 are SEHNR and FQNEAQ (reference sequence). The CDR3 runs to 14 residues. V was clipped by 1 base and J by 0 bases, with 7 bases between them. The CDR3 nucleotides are TGTGCCAGCAGCTTAGGGGGGGACTCCTACGAGCAGTACTTC. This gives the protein CASSLGGDSYEQYF. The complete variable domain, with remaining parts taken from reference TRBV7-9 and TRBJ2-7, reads DTGVSQNPRHKITKRGQNVTFRCDPISEHNRLYWYRQTLGQGPEFLTYFQNEAQLEKSRLLSDRFSAERPKGSFSTLEIQRTEQGDSAMYLCASSLGGDSYEQYFGPGTRLTVT.

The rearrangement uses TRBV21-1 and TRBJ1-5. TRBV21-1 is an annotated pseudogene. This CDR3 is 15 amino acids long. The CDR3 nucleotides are TGTGCCAGCAGCAAACTGGGGGGGGGAAGGCAGCCCCAGCATTTT. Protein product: CASSKLGGGRQPQHF.

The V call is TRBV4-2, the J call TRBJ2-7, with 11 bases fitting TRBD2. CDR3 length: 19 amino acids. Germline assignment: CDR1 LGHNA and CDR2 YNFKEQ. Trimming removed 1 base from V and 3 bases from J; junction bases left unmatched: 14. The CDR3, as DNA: TGTGCCAGCAGCCAAGGGACTAGCGGGTACGCCAAGACCTTCTACGAGCAGTACTTC. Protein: CASSQGTSGYAKTFYEQYF.

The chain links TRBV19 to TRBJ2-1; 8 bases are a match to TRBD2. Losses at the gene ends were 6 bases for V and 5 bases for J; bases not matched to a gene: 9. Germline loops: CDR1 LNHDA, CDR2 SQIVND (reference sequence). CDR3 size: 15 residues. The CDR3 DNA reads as TGTGCCAGTAGCCCCGGGACTAGACCCGACAATGAGCAGTTCTTC. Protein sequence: CASSPGTRPDNEQFF.

CDR3 amino acids: CASRLQGGGRSPLHF. In nucleotides, the CDR3 is TGTGCCAGCAGACTCCAGGGAGGGGGTCGATCACCCCTCCACTTT. This rearrangement joins TRBV27 to TRBJ1-6; D possibly corresponds to TRBD1 (6 bases). CDR3 length: 15 amino acids. V was trimmed by 6 bases and J by 10 bases, leaving 19 bases between them. CDR1 is MNHEY and CDR2 is SMNVEV in the germline V gene (reference sequence).

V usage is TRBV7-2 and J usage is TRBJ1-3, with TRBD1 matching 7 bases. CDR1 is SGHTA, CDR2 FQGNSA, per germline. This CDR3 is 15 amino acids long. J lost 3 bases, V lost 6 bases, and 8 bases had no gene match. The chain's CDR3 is CASSSIDRVGNTIYF. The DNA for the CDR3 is TGTGCCAGCAGTTCTATCGACAGGGTTGGAAACACCATATATTTT.

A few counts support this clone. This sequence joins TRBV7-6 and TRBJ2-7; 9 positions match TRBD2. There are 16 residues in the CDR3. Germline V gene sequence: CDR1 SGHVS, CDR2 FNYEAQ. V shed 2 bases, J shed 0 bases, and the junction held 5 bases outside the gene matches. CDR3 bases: TGTGCCAGCAGCTTAATTGGAGCGGGGGGCTCCTACGAGCAGTACTTC. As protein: CASSLIGAGGSYEQYF.

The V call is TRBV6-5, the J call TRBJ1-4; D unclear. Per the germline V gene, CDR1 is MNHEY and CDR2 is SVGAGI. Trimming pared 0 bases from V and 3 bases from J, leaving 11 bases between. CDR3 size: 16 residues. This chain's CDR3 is CASSYSNSPSNEKLFF. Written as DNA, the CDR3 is TGTGCCAGCAGTTACTCCAACAGCCCCTCTAATGAAAAACTGTTTTTT.

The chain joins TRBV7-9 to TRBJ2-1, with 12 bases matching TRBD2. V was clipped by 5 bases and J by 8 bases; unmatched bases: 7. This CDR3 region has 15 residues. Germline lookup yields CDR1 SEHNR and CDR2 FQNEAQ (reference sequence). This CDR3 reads CASSTLAGGPDEQFF. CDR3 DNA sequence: TGTGCCAGCAGCACCCTAGCGGGAGGGCCGGATGAGCAGTTCTTC.

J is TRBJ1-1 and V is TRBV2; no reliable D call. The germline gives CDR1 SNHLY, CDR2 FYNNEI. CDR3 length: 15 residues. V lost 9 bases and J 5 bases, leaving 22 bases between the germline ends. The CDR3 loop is CASTTGEGGRTEAFF. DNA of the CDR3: TGTGCCAGTACCACTGGTGAGGGAGGGAGGACTGAAGCTTTCTTT.

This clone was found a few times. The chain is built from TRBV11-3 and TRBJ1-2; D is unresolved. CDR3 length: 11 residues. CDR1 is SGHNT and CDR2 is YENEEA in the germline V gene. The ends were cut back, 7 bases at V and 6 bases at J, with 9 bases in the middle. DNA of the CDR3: TGTGCCAGCATACGAGGAGATGGCTACACCTTC. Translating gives CASIRGDGYTF.

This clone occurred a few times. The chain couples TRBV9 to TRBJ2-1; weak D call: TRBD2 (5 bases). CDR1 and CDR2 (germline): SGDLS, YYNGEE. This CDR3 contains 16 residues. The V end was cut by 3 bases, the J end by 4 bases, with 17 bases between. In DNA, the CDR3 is TGTGCCAGCAGCGCCAACTCACGGGGATCTTACAATGAGCAGTTCTTC. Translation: CASSANSRGSYNEQFF. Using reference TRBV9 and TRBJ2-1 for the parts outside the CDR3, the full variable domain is DSGVTQTPKHLITATGQRVTLRCSPRSGDLSVYWYQQSLDQGLQFLIQYYNGEERAKGNILERFSAQQFPDLHSELNLSSLELGDSALYFCASSANSRGSYNEQFFGPGTRLTVL.

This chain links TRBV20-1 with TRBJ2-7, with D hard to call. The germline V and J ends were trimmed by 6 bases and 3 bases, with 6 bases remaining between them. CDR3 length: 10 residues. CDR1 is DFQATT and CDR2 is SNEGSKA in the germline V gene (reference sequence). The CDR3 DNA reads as TGCAGTGCGGCTCACTACGAGCAGTACTTC. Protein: CSAAHYEQYF.

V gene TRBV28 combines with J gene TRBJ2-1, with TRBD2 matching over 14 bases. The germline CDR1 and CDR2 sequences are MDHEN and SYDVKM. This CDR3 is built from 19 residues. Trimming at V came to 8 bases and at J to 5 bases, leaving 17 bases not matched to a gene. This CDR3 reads CASAPGLAGESYMDNEQFF. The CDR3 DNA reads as TGTGCCAGCGCTCCGGGACTAGCGGGAGAAAGTTATATGGACAATGAGCAGTTCTTC. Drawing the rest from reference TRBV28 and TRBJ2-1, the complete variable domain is DVKVTQSSRYLVKRTGEKVFLECVQDMDHENMFWYRQDPGLGLRLIYFSYDVKMKEKGDIPEGYSVSREKKERFSLILESASTNQTSMYLCASAPGLAGESYMDNEQFFGPGTRLTVL.

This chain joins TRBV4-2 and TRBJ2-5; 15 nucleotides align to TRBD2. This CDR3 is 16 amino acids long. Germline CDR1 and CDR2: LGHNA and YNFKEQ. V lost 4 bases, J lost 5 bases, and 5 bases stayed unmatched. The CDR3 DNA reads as TGTGCCAGCAGCCCCACCGGGACTAGCGGGGGGGAGACCCAGTACTTC. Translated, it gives CASSPTGTSGGETQYF.

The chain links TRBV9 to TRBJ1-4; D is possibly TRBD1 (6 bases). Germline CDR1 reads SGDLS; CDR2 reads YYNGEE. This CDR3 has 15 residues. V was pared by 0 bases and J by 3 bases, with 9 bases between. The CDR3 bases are TGTGCCAGCAGCGTAGAGGGGGACGCTAATGAAAAACTGTTTTTT. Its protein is CASSVEGDANEKLFF.

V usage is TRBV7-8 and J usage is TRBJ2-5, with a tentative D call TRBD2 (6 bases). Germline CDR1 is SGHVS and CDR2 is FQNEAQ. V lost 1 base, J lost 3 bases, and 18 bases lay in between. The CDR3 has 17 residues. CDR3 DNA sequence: TGTGCCAGCAGCTTAGTACTAGCCGACGCTGCCGAAGAGACCCAGTACTTC. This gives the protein CASSLVLADAAEETQYF. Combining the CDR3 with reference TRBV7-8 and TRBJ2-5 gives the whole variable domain GAGVSQSPRYKVAKRGQDVALRCDPISGHVSLFWYQQALGQGPEFLTYFQNEAQLDKSGLPSDRFFAERPEGSVSTLKIQRTQQEDSAVYLCASSLVLADAAEETQYFGPGTRLLVL.

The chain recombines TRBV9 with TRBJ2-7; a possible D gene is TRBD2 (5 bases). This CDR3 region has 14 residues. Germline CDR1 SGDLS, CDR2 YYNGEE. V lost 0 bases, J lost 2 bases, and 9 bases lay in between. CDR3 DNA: TGTGCCAGCAGCGTAGCCGGGATTCCCTACGAGCAGTACTTC. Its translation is CASSVAGIPYEQYF. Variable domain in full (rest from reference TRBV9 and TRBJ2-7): DSGVTQTPKHLITATGQRVTLRCSPRSGDLSVYWYQQSLDQGLQFLIQYYNGEERAKGNILERFSAQQFPDLHSELNLSSLELGDSALYFCASSVAGIPYEQYFGPGTRLTVT.

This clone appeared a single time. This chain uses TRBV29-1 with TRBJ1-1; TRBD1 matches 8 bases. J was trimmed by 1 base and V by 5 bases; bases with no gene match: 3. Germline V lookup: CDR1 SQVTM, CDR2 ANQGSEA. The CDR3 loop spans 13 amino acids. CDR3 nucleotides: TGCAGCGTTCGGGGACAGGCGAACACTGAAGCTTTCTTT. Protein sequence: CSVRGQANTEAFF. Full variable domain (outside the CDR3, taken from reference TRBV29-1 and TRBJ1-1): SAVISQKPSRDICQRGTSLTIQCQVDSQVTMMFWYRQQPGQSLTLIATANQGSEATYESGFVIDKFPISRPNLTFSTLTVSNMSPEDSSIYLCSVRGQANTEAFFGQGTRLTVV.

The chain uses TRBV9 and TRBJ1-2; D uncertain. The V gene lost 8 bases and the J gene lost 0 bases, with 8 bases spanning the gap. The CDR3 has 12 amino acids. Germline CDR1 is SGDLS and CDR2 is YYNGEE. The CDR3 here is CASHRANYGYTF. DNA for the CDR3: TGTGCCAGTCATCGGGCTAACTATGGCTACACCTTC.